This T cell receptor (beta chain) was recorded in a study of OX40 agonist ivuxolimab in advanced cancers. With respect to the entire study: Ivuxolimab was a fully human IgG2 agonistic monoclonal antibody targeting the costimulatory receptor OX40 (CD134). Intravenous ivuxolimab was administered to patients every 2 weeks at six dose levels: 0.01, 0.1, 0.3, 1.5, 3 and 10 mg/kg. Of the approximately 50 dose-escalation patients, hepatocellular carcinoma was present in about 20, melanoma in around 15, renal cell carcinoma in 9 and head and neck cancer in 9. In the dose-escalation cohort, nearly 85% of patients were male, and the mean age was approximately 60 years with a range of roughly 20 to 79. Patients were allowed to have had prior anti-PD-1, anti-PD-L1 or anti-CTLA-4 therapy, and approximately 40% of the dose-escalation patients had been treated with checkpoint inhibitors. Partial responses were achieved by three dose-escalation patients, of whom one had hepatocellular carcinoma and two had cutaneous melanoma. Peripheral TCRbeta sequencing aimed to test whether ivuxolimab altered TCR sequence diversity and caused clonal T-cell expansion. The paper covers the monotherapy dose-escalation part of the phase I ivuxolimab trial, which included N of about 50 patients.

Genomic DNA was extracted from sorted cells for sequencing of the TCRbeta CDR3 region. TCRbeta CDR3 regions were sequenced using the immunoSEQ Assay. TCRdb took this table from immuneACCESS and kept in-frame rearrangements with V and J called. Such tables lack part of the clones; where checked against another copy, unresolved V genes explain under half of the gap, and the rest is unexplained. This sample gives 50,000 to 75,000 clones in total; about 86% of them show up just once. Of the sample, 0.55% to 0.6% is held by the ten largest clones. Details on this clone: Its antigen has not been determined. Base qualities were left out, and no much larger clone turns up one base away.

CDR1 MDHEN and CDR2 SYDVKM are derived from the germline V gene. The CDR3 covers 15 residues, taking in both the cysteine and the phenylalanine. Just the 45-base CDR3 DNA is kept, in frame starting at base 1. V lost 5 bases and J lost 1 base; the stretch between them is 14 bases long. The trial excluded patients who had a history of autoimmune disease or who were on systemic immunosuppression. Peripheral blood for TCR sequencing was collected from all dose cohorts at baseline, on cycle 4 day 1, and on cycle 7 day 1. The samples were drawn from a first-in-human, open-label, multicenter phase I dose-escalation trial of ivuxolimab. Adults with locally advanced or metastatic melanoma, renal cell, hepatocellular, or head and neck squamous cell carcinoma were enrolled in the trial. Before TCR sequencing, CD4+ T cells and CD8+ T cells were sorted from peripheral blood as separate populations. The paper's findings and limits, for the study overall: Low levels of normalized T-cell clonal expansion were also seen in some nonresponding patients. Which antigens the clonally expanded peripheral T cells were specific for was not determined. After ivuxolimab, more expanded clones were found on average in CD8+ T cells than in CD4+ T cells. In partial responders in the 0.1-3.0 mg/kg groups, normalized peripheral clonal expansion was found to be among the lowest, especially among CD8+ T cells. Clonal expansion of both CD4+ and CD8+ blood T cells was observed from baseline to week 6 at doses 0.1 to 3.0 mg/kg.

The sequence was obtained from an adult with an advanced solid tumor such as melanoma, head and neck, liver or kidney cancer. This specimen was CD4+ or CD8+ T cells sorted from blood, taken in a trial of the OX40 agonist ivuxolimab. The V and J segments used are TRBV28 and TRBJ2-5; the D call is possibly TRBD1 or TRBD2, each sharing 5 bases. The CDR3 amino acid sequence is: CASSARDPGQETQYF. The bases read TGTGCCAGCAGTGCTCGGGACCCCGGCCAAGAGACCCAGTACTTC.